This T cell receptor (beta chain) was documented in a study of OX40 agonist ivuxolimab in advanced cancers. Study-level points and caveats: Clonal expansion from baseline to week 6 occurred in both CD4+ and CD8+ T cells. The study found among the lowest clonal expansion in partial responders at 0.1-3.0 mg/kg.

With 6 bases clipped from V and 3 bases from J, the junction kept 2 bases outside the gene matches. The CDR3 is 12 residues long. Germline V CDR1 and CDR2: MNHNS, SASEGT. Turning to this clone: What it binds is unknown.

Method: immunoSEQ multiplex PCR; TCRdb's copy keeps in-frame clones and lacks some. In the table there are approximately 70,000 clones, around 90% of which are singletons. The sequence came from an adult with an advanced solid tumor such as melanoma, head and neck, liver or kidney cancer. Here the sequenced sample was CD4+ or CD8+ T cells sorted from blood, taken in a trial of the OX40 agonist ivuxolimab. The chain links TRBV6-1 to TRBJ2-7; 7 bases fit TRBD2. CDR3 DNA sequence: TGTGCCAGCAGCAGCGGGAACTACGAGCAGTACTTC. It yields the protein CASSSGNYEQYF.